These T cell receptor beta chains were read from a single sample in a study of blood T cell repertoires in COVID-19. Assay: immunoSEQ multiplex PCR; the TCRdb copy retains only in-frame clones and omits some. The data show fewer than 300,000 clones, more than 75% seen once. Source material: peripheral blood. These receptors originate from a woman in her forties or fifties with acute or convalescent COVID-19. Each CDR3 is given with its conserved first and last residue.

v_gene: TRBV9
CDR3aa: CASSADVTGARYEQYF

v_gene: TRBV25-1
CDR3aa: CASSGSGTVGNTIYF

v_gene: TRBV30
CDR3aa: CAWSVWLASNEQFF

v_gene: TRBV7-8
CDR3aa: CASSLSTGVVEKLFF

v_gene: TRBV5-8
CDR3aa: CASSLVWGGVTDTQYF

v_gene: TRBV5-1
CDR3aa: CASSFGANTGELFF

v_gene: TRBV5-1
CDR3aa: CASSLAPGELSPLHF

v_gene: TRBV9
CDR3aa: CASSPQGNNSPLHF

v_gene: TRBV14
CDR3aa: CASSQEYRAYEQYF

v_gene: TRBV9
CDR3aa: CASSEDPLRVKGYTF

v_gene: TRBV28
CDR3aa: CASNYPGGAGELFF

v_gene: TRBV18
CDR3aa: CASFKDRGYEQYF

v_gene: TRBV27
CDR3aa: CASSLGPSYEQYF

v_gene: TRBV28
CDR3aa: CASSFMNTGELFF

v_gene: TRBV2
CDR3aa: CASSADRVTNEKLFF

v_gene: TRBV7-9
CDR3aa: CASSLYQGARAGELFF

v_gene: TRBV5-1
CDR3aa: CASSRETGTSGANVLTF

v_gene: TRBV27
CDR3aa: CASSLRGTGGPASNQPQHF

v_gene: TRBV5-8
CDR3aa: CASSLLTSYEQYF

v_gene: TRBV9
CDR3aa: CASSVGQTGYGYTF

v_gene: TRBV27
CDR3aa: CASSLTAVYEQYF

v_gene: TRBV9
CDR3aa: CASSVDHRATQETQYF

v_gene: TRBV4-1
CDR3aa: CASSQLSAGAYEQYF

v_gene: TRBV18
CDR3aa: CASSPRTGLNYGYTF

v_gene: TRBV27
CDR3aa: CASSFGNGNSPLHF

v_gene: TRBV7-2
CDR3aa: CASSRERSEQFF

v_gene: TRBV4-1
CDR3aa: CASSRTPSSGIFGEQYF

v_gene: TRBV5-1
CDR3aa: CASSLETSGGDTQYF

v_gene: TRBV19
CDR3aa: CASSSPGLNNEQFF

v_gene: TRBV7-9
CDR3aa: CASREGLAGGISSYNEQFF

v_gene: TRBV27
CDR3aa: CASSPRTSGITSYEQYF

v_gene: TRBV3-1/TRBV3-2
CDR3aa: CASSQAEGVGWDEQFF

v_gene: TRBV24-1
CDR3aa: CATSDRQRGTEAFF

v_gene: TRBV27
CDR3aa: CASTPSGGAWGYTF

v_gene: TRBV3-1/TRBV3-2
CDR3aa: CASSQEGRADYGYTF

v_gene: TRBV11-2
CDR3aa: CASIMTGNLFMNTEAFF

v_gene: TRBV27
CDR3aa: CASSLSWTGGREQFF

v_gene: TRBV15
CDR3aa: CATSRFSWGRGSGELFF

v_gene: TRBV5-1
CDR3aa: CASSFGERTAYYEQYF

v_gene: TRBV6-1
CDR3aa: CASSLQGETQYF

v_gene: TRBV7-2
CDR3aa: CASSFYKTGGKAFF

v_gene: TRBV2
CDR3aa: CASSTGTETEAFF

v_gene: TRBV6-5
CDR3aa: CASSLEHNSPLHF